This TCR beta chain was identified during a study of blood T cell repertoires in COVID-19. V gave up 1 base and J gave up 5 bases; unmatched junction bases: 7. Germline values: CDR1 KGHSH, CDR2 LQKENI. CDR3 length equals 16 residues. How the authors handled the data: Using reference gene primer amplification, nucleated cell counts were estimated. TCRdb's table, derived via immunoSEQ multiplex PCR, lists solely in-frame clones and lacks some. V and J calls plus clone size are reproduced from that table; the DNA served to infer D and trimming. The sample yields 120,000 or so clones, approximately 79% seen once.

Sequences were obtained from peripheral blood. The source of this sequence is a woman of 80 years or more with active or convalescent COVID-19. This chain uses TRBV18 with TRBJ2-1, with 8 bases that match TRBD2. The CDR3 spells CASSPLQGGGNNEQFF. CDR3 DNA: TGTGCCAGCTCACCACTCCAAGGCGGGGGGAACAATGAGCAGTTCTTC.